This TCR beta chain was documented in a study of blood T cell repertoires in COVID-19. The CDR3 runs 13 residues. The germline CDR1 and CDR2 sequences are MNHEY and SMNVEV (reference sequence). Trimming left V 2 bases short and J 4 bases short, with 9 bases between. The table came from immunoSEQ multiplex PCR; TCRdb's copy has only in-frame clones and leaves some out. The data show approximately 230,000 clones, almost 90% seen once. Source material: peripheral blood. V is TRBV27 and J is TRBJ2-7; a possible D gene is TRBD2 (5 bases). The receptor's source is a man older than 75 with acute or convalescent COVID-19. This CDR3 reads CASSLGLTYEQYF. CDR3 nucleotide sequence: TGTGCCAGCAGTTTAGGACTTACGTACGAGCAGTACTTC.